This TCR beta chain derives from a study of beta chain features in type 1 diabetes. The study's findings and limits: Among type 1 diabetes patients, VDJ junctions had fewer insertions and more deletions. Shorter TCRB CDR3s, moderately but significantly so, were found in Type 1 diabetes patients in all four CD4+ subsets.

CDR1 and CDR2 (germline): MGHDK, SYGVNS. CDR3 length equals 16 residues. Between the trimmed V and J ends, which lost 6 bases and 9 bases, there was a span of 26 bases. Every donor provided one heparinised blood draw, which averaged around 120 mL. Cells sorted by CD45RO/CCR7/CD25/CD127/CD95/CD27 comprised CD4+ naive, central memory, regulatory and stem cell-like memory cells. This clone has a handful of counts. What it binds is unknown. The study reverse transcribed the entire isolated RNA, so it sequenced expressed TCRB transcripts. Some clones are missing from TCRdb's copy, which holds only in-frame ones; the method was immunoSEQ multiplex PCR. The repertoire has 630,000 or so clones, around an eighth of them found once; the top ten carry roughly 0.04%.

Material for sequencing was naive CD4+ T cells from blood. This receptor was obtained from a man aged 18 to 29 with type 1 diabetes. The rearrangement joins TRBV25-1 to TRBJ1-1, with a weak D call TRBD1 (6 bases). The CDR3 DNA reads as TGTGCCAGCAGGGGCTATATAGGTGGAGACAGGTTACAAGCTTTCTTT. Translating gives CASRGYIGGDRLQAFF.